This record covers a single T cell receptor beta chain. Its antigen is not identified. This specimen belongs to a study of cytomegalovirus exposure and HLA in healthy donors. The wider study: There were 117 million unique TCR beta sequences, drawn from approximately 180 million T cells, in an earlier analysis. Genotyping of roughly 400 donors showed that 80% to 85% belonged to the Caucasian-associated ancestry cluster.

Whole-study results and caveats: In an earlier analysis, productive rearrangement rates for most beta V segments clustered near 90% or 30%.

Use of 60 Vbeta and 13 Jbeta primers characterized the PCR. Profiled with immunoSEQ multiplex PCR; TCRdb holds only in-frame clones, not every one. The data show approximately 200,000 clones, with approximately 75% seen just once and about 4.8% held by the top ten. Trimming took 4 bases from V and 6 from J, leaving 16 bases between them. CDR1 is MNHNS, CDR2 SASEGT, per germline. This CDR3 comprises 14 residues. V gene TRBV6-1 combines with J gene TRBJ2-7; the D gene is possibly TRBD2 (6 bases). Sequencing was performed on PBMCs. This clonotype was obtained from a young man in good health and CMV-seropositive. In nucleotides, the CDR3 is TGTGCCAGCAGTGTTGGACGAGAGGGACTCGAGCAGTACTTC. Translation: CASSVGREGLEQYF.